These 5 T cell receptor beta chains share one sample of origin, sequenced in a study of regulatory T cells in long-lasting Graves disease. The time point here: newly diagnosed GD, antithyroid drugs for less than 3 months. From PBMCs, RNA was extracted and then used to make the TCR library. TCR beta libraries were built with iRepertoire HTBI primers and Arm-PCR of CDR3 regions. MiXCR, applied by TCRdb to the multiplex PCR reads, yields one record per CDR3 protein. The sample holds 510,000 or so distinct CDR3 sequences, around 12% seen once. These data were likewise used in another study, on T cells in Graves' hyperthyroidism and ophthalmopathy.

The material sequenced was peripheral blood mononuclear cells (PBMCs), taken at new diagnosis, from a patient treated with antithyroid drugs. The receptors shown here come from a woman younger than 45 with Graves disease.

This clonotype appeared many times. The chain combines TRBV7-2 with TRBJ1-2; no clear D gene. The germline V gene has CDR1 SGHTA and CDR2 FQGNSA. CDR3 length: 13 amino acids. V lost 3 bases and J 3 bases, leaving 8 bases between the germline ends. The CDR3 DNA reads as TGTGCCAGCAGCTTGCAGGTGTACTATGGCTACACCTTC. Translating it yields CASSLQVYYGYTF.

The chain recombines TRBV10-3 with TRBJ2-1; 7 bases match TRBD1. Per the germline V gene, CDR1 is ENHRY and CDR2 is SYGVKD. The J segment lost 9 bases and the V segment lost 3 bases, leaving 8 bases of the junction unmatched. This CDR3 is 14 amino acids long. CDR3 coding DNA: TGTGCCATCAGTGACCCGGGACAGCCCCGTGAGCAGTTCTTC. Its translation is CAISDPGQPREQFF.

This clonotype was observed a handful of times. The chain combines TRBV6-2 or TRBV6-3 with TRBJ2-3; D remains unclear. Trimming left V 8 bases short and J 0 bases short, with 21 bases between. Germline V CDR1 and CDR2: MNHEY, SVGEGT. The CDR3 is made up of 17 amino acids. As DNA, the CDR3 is TGTGCCAGCGGCCAACGAAGGGCTACCTCTAGCACAGATACGCAGTATTTT. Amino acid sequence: CASGQRRATSSTDTQYF.

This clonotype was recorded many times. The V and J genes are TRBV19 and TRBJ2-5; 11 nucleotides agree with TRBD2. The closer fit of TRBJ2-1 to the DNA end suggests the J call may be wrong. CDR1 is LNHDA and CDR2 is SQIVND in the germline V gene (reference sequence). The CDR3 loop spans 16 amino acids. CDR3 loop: CASSIPGLAENNEQFF. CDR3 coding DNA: TGTGCCAGTAGTATCCCGGGACTAGCGGAGAACAATGAGCAGTTCTTC.

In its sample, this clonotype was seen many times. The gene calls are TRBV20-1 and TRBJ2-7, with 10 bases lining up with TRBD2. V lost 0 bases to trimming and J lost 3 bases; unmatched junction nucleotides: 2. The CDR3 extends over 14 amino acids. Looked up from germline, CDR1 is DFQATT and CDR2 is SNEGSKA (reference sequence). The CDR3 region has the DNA TGCAGTGCTAGAGAGCTAGCGGGAGTCTACGAGCAGTACTTC. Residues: CSARELAGVYEQYF.